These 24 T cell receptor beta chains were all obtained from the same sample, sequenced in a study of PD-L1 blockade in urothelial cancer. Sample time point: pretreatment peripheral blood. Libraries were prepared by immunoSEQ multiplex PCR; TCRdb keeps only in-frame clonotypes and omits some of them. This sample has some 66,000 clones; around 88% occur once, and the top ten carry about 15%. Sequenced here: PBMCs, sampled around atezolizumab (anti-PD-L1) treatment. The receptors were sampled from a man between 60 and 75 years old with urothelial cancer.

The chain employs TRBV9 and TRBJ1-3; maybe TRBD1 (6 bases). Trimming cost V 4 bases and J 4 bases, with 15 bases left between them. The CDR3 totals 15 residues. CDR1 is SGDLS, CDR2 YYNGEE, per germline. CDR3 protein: CASSPQQGRGNTIYF. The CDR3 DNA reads TGTGCCAGCAGCCCTCAACAGGGCCGGGGAAACACCATATATTTT.

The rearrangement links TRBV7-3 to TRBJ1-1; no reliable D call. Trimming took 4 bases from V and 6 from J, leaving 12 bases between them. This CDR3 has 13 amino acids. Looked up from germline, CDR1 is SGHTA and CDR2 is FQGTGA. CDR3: CASSSDAEAEAFF. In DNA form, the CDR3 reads TGTGCCAGCAGCTCCGACGCAGAGGCTGAAGCTTTCTTT.

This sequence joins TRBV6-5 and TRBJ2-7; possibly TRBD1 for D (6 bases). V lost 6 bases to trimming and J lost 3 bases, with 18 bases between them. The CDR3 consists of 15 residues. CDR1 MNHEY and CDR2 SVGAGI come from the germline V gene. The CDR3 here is CASSRQVPLVYEQYF. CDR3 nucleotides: TGTGCCAGCAGCCGACAGGTACCCCTGGTCTACGAGCAGTACTTC.

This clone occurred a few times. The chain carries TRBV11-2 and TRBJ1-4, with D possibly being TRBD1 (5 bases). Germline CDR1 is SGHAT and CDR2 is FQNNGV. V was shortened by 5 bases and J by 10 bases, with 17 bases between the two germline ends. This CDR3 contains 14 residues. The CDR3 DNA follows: TGTGCCAGCAGCCCCCGGGGGGATTTTGTAAAACTGTTTTTT. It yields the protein CASSPRGDFVKLFF. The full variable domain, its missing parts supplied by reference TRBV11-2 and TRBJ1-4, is EAGVAQSPRYKIIEKRQSVAFWCNPISGHATLYWYQQILGQGPKLLIQFQNNGVVDDSQLPKDRFSAERLKGVDSTLKIQPAKLEDSAVYLCASSPRGDFVKLFFGSGTQLSVL.

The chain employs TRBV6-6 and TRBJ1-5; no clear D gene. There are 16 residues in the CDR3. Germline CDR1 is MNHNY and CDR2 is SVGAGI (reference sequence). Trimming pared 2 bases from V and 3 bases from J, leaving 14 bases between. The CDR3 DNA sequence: TGTGCCAGCAGTTACCCCCGCGGCGAGCACAATCAGCCCCAGCATTTT. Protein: CASSYPRGEHNQPQHF.

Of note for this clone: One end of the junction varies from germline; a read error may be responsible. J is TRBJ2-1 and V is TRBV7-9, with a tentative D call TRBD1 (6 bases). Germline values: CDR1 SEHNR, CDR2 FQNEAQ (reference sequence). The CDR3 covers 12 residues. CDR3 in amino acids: CASSPRDKEQFF. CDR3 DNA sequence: TGTGCCAGCAGCCCACGGGACAAGGAGCAGTTCTTC.

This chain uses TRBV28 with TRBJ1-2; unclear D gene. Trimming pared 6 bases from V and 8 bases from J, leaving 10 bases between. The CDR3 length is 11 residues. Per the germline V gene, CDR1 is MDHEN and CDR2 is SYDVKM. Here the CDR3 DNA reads TGTGCCAGCAGCCGCCGGGTGGGCTACACCTTC. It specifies CASSRRVGYTF.

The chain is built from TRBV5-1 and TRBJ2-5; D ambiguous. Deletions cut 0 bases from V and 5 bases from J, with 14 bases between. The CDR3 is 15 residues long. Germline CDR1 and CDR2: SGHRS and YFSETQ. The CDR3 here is CASSLGAASRETQYF. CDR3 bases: TGCGCCAGCAGCTTGGGGGCAGCCTCTCGGGAGACCCAGTACTTC.

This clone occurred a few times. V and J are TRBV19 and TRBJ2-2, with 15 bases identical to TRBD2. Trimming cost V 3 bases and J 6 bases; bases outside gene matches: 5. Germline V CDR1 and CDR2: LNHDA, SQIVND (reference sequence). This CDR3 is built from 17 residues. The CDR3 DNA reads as TGTGCCAGTAGTATTCTGGGACTAGCGGGGGGTTCCGGGGAGCTGTTTTTT. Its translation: CASSILGLAGGSGELFF.

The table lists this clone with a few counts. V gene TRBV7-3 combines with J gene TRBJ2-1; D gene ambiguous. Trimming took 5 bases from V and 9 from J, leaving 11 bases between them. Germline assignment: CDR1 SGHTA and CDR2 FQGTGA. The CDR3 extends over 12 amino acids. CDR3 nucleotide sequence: TGTGCCAGCAGCCCACAAAATGGTGAGCAGTTCTTC. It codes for CASSPQNGEQFF.

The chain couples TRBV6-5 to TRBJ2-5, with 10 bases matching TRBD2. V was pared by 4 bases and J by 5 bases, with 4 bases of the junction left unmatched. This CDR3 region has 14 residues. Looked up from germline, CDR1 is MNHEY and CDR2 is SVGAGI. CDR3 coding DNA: TGTGCCAGCAGTTTTGTTAGCGGGGGGGAGACCCAGTACTTC. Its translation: CASSFVSGGETQYF.

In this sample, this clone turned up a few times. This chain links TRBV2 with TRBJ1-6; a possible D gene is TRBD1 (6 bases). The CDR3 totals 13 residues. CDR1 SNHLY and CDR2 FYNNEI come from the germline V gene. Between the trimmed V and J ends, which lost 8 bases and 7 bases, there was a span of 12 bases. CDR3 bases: TGTGCCAGCCAGCCCCAGGGGAATTCACCCCTCCACTTT. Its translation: CASQPQGNSPLHF.

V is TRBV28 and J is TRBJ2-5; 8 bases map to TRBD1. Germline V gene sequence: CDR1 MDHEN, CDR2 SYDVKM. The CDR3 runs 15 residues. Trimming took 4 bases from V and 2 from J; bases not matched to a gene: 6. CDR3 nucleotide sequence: TGTGCCAGCAGTTCTCCCAGGGGGCGACAAGAGACCCAGTACTTC. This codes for CASSSPRGRQETQYF.

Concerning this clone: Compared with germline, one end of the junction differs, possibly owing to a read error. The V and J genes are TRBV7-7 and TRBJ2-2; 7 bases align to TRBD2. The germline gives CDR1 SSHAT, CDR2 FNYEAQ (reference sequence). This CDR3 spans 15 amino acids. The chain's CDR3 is CASSQGLVNTGELFF. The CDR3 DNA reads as TGTGCTAGCAGCCAAGGACTAGTGAACACCGGGGAGCTGTTTTTT.

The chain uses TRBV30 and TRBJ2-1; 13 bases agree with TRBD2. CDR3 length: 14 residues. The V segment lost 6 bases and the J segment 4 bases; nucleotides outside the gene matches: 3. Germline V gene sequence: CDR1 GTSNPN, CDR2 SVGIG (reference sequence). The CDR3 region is CACQLAGGYNEQFF. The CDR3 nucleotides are TGTGCCTGCCAACTAGCGGGGGGGTACAATGAGCAGTTCTTC.

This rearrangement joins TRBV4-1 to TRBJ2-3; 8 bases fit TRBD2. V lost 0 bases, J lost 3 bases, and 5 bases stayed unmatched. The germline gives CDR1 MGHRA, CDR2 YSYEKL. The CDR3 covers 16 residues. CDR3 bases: TGCGCCAGCAGCCAAGATCGGGGGGGCACGACAGATACGCAGTATTTT. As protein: CASSQDRGGTTDTQYF.

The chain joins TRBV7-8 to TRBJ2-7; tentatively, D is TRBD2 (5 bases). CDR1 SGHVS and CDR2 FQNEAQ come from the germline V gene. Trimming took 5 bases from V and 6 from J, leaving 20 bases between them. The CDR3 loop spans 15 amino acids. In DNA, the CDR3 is TGTGCCAGCAGCATCTCGGACTTCATACTCGGCGAGCAGTACTTC. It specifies CASSISDFILGEQYF.

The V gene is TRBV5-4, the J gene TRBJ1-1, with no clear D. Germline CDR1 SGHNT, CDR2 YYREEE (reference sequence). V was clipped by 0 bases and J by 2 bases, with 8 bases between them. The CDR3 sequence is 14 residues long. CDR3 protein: CASSLALGNTEAFF. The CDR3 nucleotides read TGTGCCAGCAGCTTGGCTCTGGGCAACACTGAAGCTTTCTTT.

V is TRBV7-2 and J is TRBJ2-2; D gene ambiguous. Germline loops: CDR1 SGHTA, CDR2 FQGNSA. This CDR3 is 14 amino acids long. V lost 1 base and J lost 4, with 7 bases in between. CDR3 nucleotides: TGTGCCAGCAGCTTAGAGTTCGGCACCGGGGAGCTGTTTTTT. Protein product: CASSLEFGTGELFF.

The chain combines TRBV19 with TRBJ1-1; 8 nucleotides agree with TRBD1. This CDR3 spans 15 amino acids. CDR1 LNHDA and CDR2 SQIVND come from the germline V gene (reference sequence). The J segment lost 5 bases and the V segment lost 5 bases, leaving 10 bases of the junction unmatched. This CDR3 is CASSVGTGGLTEAFF. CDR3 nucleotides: TGTGCCAGTAGTGTCGGGACAGGCGGTCTGACTGAAGCTTTCTTT.

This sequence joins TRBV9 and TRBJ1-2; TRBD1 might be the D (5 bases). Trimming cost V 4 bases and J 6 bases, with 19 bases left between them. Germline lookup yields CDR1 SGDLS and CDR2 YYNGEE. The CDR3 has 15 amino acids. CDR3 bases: TGTGCCAGCAGCCTCACTGTTTGGGGCGAAGATGGCTACACCTTC. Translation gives CASSLTVWGEDGYTF.

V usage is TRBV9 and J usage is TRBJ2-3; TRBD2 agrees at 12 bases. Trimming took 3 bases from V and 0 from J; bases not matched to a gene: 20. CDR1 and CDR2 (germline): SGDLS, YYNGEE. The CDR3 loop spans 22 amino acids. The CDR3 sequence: CASSGVTRTSGVRPYSTDTQYF. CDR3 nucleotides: TGTGCCAGCAGCGGAGTAACTCGGACTAGCGGGGTACGACCGTATAGCACAGATACGCAGTATTTT.

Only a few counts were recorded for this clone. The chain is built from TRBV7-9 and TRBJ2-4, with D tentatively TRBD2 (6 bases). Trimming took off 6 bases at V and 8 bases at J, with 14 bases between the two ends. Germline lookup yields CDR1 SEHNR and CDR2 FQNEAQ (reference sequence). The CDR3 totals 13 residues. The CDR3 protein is CASSSGSGDIQYF. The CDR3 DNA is TGTGCCAGCAGTTCCGGGTCGGGGGACATTCAGTACTTC.

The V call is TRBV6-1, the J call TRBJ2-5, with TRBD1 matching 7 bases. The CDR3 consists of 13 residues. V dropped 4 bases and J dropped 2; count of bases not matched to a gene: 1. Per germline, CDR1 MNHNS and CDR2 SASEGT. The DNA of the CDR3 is TGTGCCAGCAGTGTGGGACAGCAAGAGACCCAGTACTTC. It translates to CASSVGQQETQYF.